Shown below are 24 T cell receptor beta chains from a single sample sequenced in a study of T cells after yellow fever vaccination. TCRdb re-derived calls from the 5' RACE reads in MiXCR, one entry per CDR3 protein. The data show some 110,000 distinct CDR3 sequences, around 6.7% seen once. The sample in question was CD4+ T cells sorted from PBMCs, obtained roughly 45 days after the first yellow fever vaccination. These receptors all come from a man aged 18-30 years who received the YFV17D yellow fever vaccine.

Ten or more counts support this clonotype. The genes are TRBV5-1 and TRBJ2-1; the D gene is possibly TRBD2 (6 bases). Germline V gives CDR1 SGHRS, CDR2 YFSETQ. CDR3 size: 16 residues. Trimming took 3 bases from V and 0 from J, leaving 13 bases between them. The CDR3 here is CASSYNSGVSYNEQFF. The CDR3 nucleotides read TGCGCCAGCAGCTACAACTCGGGGGTCTCCTACAATGAGCAGTTCTTC.

In its sample, this clonotype was seen many times. V and J are TRBV7-8 and TRBJ2-7; 8 bases match TRBD2. The ends lost 3 bases at V and 2 bases at J; junction bases unmatched: 3. CDR3 length equals 14 residues. Germline V gene sequence: CDR1 SGHVS, CDR2 FQNEAQ. CDR3 protein: CASSFAGLAYEQYV. In DNA form, the CDR3 reads TGTGCCAGCAGCTTTGCGGGACTAGCCTACGAGCAGTACGTC.

This clonotype has at least ten counts. The chain recombines TRBV20-1 with TRBJ2-1; 10 bases agree with TRBD2. From germline, CDR1 is DFQATT and CDR2 SNEGSKA (reference sequence). The CDR3 loop spans 17 amino acids. V lost 5 bases and J lost 3; bases outside the gene matches: 13. The CDR3 protein is CSARGLAGVSVYNEQFF. The CDR3 DNA reads TGCAGTGCTCGGGGGCTAGCGGGGGTGTCTGTCTACAATGAGCAGTTCTTC.

The sample holds many counts of this clonotype. The chain uses TRBV11-2 and TRBJ2-5; 12 bases are a match to TRBD1. V was clipped by 0 bases and J by 5 bases; unmatched bases: 4. CDR3 length equals 16 residues. The germline V gene has CDR1 SGHAT and CDR2 FQNNGV. CDR3 amino acids: CASSLDGTGGDETQYF. The DNA for the CDR3 is TGTGCCAGCAGCTTAGACGGGACAGGGGGCGACGAGACCCAGTACTTC.

This clonotype has at least ten counts. The genes are TRBV5-1 and TRBJ2-5; TRBD2 is a possible D gene (5 bases). The ends were cut back, 7 bases at V and 4 bases at J, with 14 bases in the middle. CDR3 length: 13 amino acids. CDR1 is SGHRS and CDR2 is YFSETQ in the germline V gene. The CDR3, as DNA: TGCGCCAGCCGGACCCTCGAGGGAGAGACCCAGTACTTC. Its translation: CASRTLEGETQYF.

This clonotype was observed at least ten times. The chain couples TRBV7-2 to TRBJ1-5, with a possible D match to TRBD1 (6 bases). CDR1 is SGHTA and CDR2 is FQGNSA in the germline V gene. With 1 base removed from V and 5 bases from J, the gap between germline ends came to 12 bases. This CDR3 comprises 15 residues. The CDR3 protein is CASSLESTGHQPQHF. In DNA, the CDR3 is TGTGCCAGCAGCTTAGAAAGCACAGGGCATCAGCCCCAGCATTTT.

This clonotype was observed many times. This chain uses TRBV7-7 with TRBJ2-2; D gene ambiguous. This CDR3 spans 13 amino acids. V shed 5 bases and J shed 7 bases, with 11 bases lying between them. Germline V gene lookup returns CDR1 SSHAT and CDR2 FNYEAQ (reference sequence). The CDR3 nucleotides read TGTGCCAGCAGCGCCGCGTGGGGCGGGGAGCTGTTTTTT. As protein: CASSAAWGGELFF.

This clonotype was detected ten times or more. The J gene is TRBJ2-4, the V gene TRBV4-1, with a possible D match to TRBD1 (5 bases). V gave up 1 base and J gave up 2 bases, with 15 bases separating them. This CDR3 has 17 amino acids. The V gene's germline CDR1 is MGHRA and CDR2 YSYEKL. The DNA for the CDR3 is TGCGCCAGCAGCCAAGGAGCGTCTAGGGGAACCAAAAACATTCAGTACTTC. It specifies CASSQGASRGTKNIQYF.

The V call is TRBV12-3 or TRBV12-4, the J call TRBJ1-5; a weak D match, TRBD1 (6 bases). Trimming removed 7 bases from V and 6 bases from J, with 13 bases in between. This CDR3 contains 13 residues. The CDR3 coding sequence is TGTGCCAGCACGACCGACAGGCCTCAGCCCCAGCATTTT. It specifies CASTTDRPQPQHF.

This clonotype was seen ten or more times. This rearrangement joins TRBV10-2 to TRBJ1-2, with 10 positions matching TRBD1. The CDR3 spans 14 residues. CDR1 is WSHSY, CDR2 SAAADI, per germline. V was clipped by 7 bases and J by 2 bases; unmatched bases: 4. CDR3 protein: CASTRQGANYGYTF. CDR3 DNA: TGCGCCAGCACAAGACAGGGGGCAAACTATGGCTACACCTTC.

This clonotype was seen repeatedly, ten times or more. The chain uses TRBV4-3 and TRBJ2-1; unclear D gene. The V end lost 1 base, the J end lost 4 bases, and 8 bases lay between the germline ends. The CDR3 sequence is 14 residues long. Germline CDR1 and CDR2: LGHNA and YSLEER. The CDR3 bases are TGCGCCAGCAGCCAAGTCCTCTGGTACAATGAGCAGTTCTTC. This gives the protein CASSQVLWYNEQFF.

This clonotype was seen many times. The rearrangement uses TRBV6-5 and TRBJ1-1; tentatively, D is TRBD1 (5 bases). The CDR3 has 13 amino acids. V lost 0 bases to trimming and J lost 7 bases, with 9 bases between them. Germline V gene data show CDR1 as MNHEY and CDR2 as SVGAGI. CDR3 nucleotides: TGTGCCAGCAGTTACTCGGGGCAGGGTGAAGCTTTCTTT. Protein product: CASSYSGQGEAFF.

This clonotype was counted many times. The rearrangement uses TRBV7-2 and TRBJ2-3; D is uncertain. The V gene lost 2 bases and the J gene lost 6 bases, with 12 bases spanning the gap. CDR3 length: 14 amino acids. CDR1 and CDR2 (germline): SGHTA, FQGNSA. CDR3 residues: CASSLRRARDTQYF. The CDR3 DNA reads TGTGCCAGCAGCTTAAGACGGGCCAGGGATACGCAGTATTTT.

At least ten counts were recorded for this clonotype. The chain joins TRBV20-1 to TRBJ1-2; D might be TRBD1 (6 bases). This CDR3 region has 12 residues. Germline V gene lookup returns CDR1 DFQATT and CDR2 SNEGSKA (reference sequence). Between the trimmed V and J ends, which lost 1 base and 8 bases, there was a span of 11 bases. CDR3 coding DNA: TGCAGTGCTAGAGGGGGTGGGGGCGGCTACACCTTC. Its translation: CSARGGGGGYTF.

CDR3 sequence (DNA): TGTGCCAGCAGTTACTCTCCCAGTCGGCAGACGAACTATGGCTACACCTTC. This sequence encodes CASSYSPSRQTNYGYTF. The chain links TRBV6-5 to TRBJ1-2, with unresolved D. Trimming shortened V by 0 bases and J by 2 bases, and 16 bases separated the two germline ends. Germline V CDR1 and CDR2: MNHEY, SVGAGI. The CDR3 is 17 residues long.

Worth noting for this clonotype: A much larger clone lies one base from this, so it may be a read error. The chain combines TRBV5-6 with TRBJ2-1; 9 bases are shared with TRBD2. CDR3 length: 17 amino acids. Germline V CDR1 and CDR2: SGHDT, YYEEEE. This chain's CDR3 is CTSSLRSGGYSYNEQFF. The DNA for the CDR3 is TGTACCAGCAGCTTGCGTAGCGGGGGCTACTCCTACAATGAGCAGTTCTTC. Variable domain in full (rest from reference TRBV5-6 and TRBJ2-1): DAGVTQSPTHLIKTRGQQVTLRCSPKSGHDTVSWYQQALGQGPQFIFQYYEEEERQRGNFPDRFSGHQFPNYSSELNVNALLLGDSALYLCTSSLRSGGYSYNEQFFGPGTRLTVL.

This clonotype was seen repeatedly, ten times or more. V and J are TRBV3-1 and TRBJ2-7; the D is unclear. The CDR3 consists of 15 residues. CDR1 is LGHDT, CDR2 YNNKEL, per germline (reference sequence). V dropped 4 bases and J dropped 3 bases, with 16 bases sitting between them. The CDR3 DNA is TGTGCCAGCAGCCGCGACGGGTTCTATATCTACGAGCAGTACTTC. Its protein product is CASSRDGFYIYEQYF.

This clonotype occurred many times. The genes are TRBV4-3 and TRBJ1-2; tentative D call: TRBD1 (5 bases). From germline, CDR1 is LGHNA and CDR2 YSLEER. The CDR3 length is 15 residues. V shed 0 bases and J shed 6 bases, with 14 bases lying between them. CDR3 region: CASSQEGRGFDGYTF. The CDR3 nucleotides are TGCGCCAGCAGCCAAGAGGGAAGGGGATTCGATGGCTACACCTTC.

This clonotype was picked up many times. The chain recombines TRBV20-1 with TRBJ2-5; D is tentatively TRBD1 or TRBD2 (5 bases each). CDR1 and CDR2 from the germline V gene are DFQATT and SNEGSKA (reference sequence). The CDR3 consists of 13 residues. Trimming took 4 bases from V and 5 from J, leaving 14 bases between them. The CDR3 DNA is TGCAGTGCTAAGCGCCGGGGCGGGGAGACCCAGTACTTC. This translates into CSAKRRGGETQYF.

The sample holds many counts of this clonotype. V usage is TRBV6-2 or TRBV6-3 and J usage is TRBJ1-2; 7 nucleotides line up with TRBD1. The CDR3 runs to 13 residues. V lost 6 bases and J lost 6; bases outside the gene matches: 7. Germline V gives CDR1 MNHEY, CDR2 SVGEGT. This CDR3 is CASRATGNDGYTF. CDR3 nucleotides: TGTGCCAGCAGGGCGACAGGGAACGATGGCTACACCTTC.

This clonotype was seen at least ten times. As DNA, the CDR3 is TGTGCCAGCAGCGACTCCGGGGGGGGCCACACCAATGAGCAGTTCTTC. This gives the protein CASSDSGGGHTNEQFF. The genes are TRBV5-4 and TRBJ2-1, with 8 bases fitting TRBD2. The germline V gene has CDR1 SGHNT and CDR2 YYREEE (reference sequence). The V and J ends lost 4 bases and 6 bases, in that order; junction bases with no gene match: 12. The CDR3 is made up of 16 amino acids.

Concerning this clonotype: A much larger clone lies one base from this, so it may be a read error. The rearrangement links TRBV24-1 to TRBJ2-3, with a weak D call TRBD2 (5 bases). Per germline, CDR1 KGHDR and CDR2 SFDVKD. There are 15 residues in the CDR3. Trimming shortened V by 4 bases and J by 0 bases, and 10 bases separated the two germline ends. CDR3 bases: TGTGCCACCAGTGACTCCGGCGGGAGCACAGATACGCAGTATTTT. Protein product: CATSDSGGSTDTQYF.

This clonotype was found many times. The rearrangement uses TRBV27 and TRBJ2-3; D not certain. Germline CDR1 is MNHEY and CDR2 is SMNVEV (reference sequence). V was trimmed by 3 bases and J by 0 bases, leaving 4 bases between them. The CDR3 covers 13 residues. The CDR3, as DNA: TGTGCCAGCAGTTTCGGAAGCACAGATACGCAGTATTTT. Protein: CASSFGSTDTQYF.

At least ten counts were recorded for this clonotype. V is TRBV11-2 and J is TRBJ1-6, with a tentative D call TRBD1 (5 bases). In germline, CDR1 is SGHAT, CDR2 FQNNGV. There are 18 residues in the CDR3. V shed 1 base and J shed 0 bases, with 13 bases lying between them. CDR3 residues: CASSLGYQGSSYNSPLHF. CDR3 nucleotide sequence: TGTGCCAGCAGCTTAGGTTATCAGGGTAGCTCCTATAATTCACCCCTCCACTTT.